This TCR beta chain was found in a study of CD8 T cells in Susac syndrome. When the RNA was reverse transcribed, random hexamers were used with an input of roughly 0.45 to 1 ug. TCRdb re-derived calls from the immunoSEQ multiplex PCR reads in MiXCR, one entry per CDR3 protein. The table includes 250,000 or so distinct CDR3 sequences, over 85% detected once. In this sample, this clonotype turned up once. The CDR3 runs to 17 residues. The V gene's germline CDR1 is MNHEY and CDR2 SVGEGT. V lost 4 bases to trimming and J lost 6 bases; unmatched junction nucleotides: 15. The chain recombines TRBV6-2 or TRBV6-3 with TRBJ2-4; 7 bases line up with TRBD2. Sequencing was done on a sample of CD4+ T cells from PBMCs. This clonotype originated in a human donor with multiple sclerosis. This chain's CDR3 is CASSSPGTINPRNIQYF. CDR3 nucleotide sequence: TGTGCCAGCAGTTCCCCCGGGACTATCAATCCCCGAAACATTCAGTACTTC.